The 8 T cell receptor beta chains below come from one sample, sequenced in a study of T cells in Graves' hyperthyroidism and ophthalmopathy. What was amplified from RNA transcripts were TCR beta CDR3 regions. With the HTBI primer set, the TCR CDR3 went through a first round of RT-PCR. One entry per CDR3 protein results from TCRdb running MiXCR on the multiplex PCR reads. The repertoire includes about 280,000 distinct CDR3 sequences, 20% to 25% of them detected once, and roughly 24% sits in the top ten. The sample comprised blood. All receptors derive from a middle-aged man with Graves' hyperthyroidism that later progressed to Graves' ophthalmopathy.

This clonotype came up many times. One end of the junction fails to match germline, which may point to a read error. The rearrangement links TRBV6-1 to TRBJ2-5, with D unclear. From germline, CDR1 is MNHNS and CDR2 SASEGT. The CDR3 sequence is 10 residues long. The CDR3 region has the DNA TGTGCCAGCATTGAAGAGACCCAGTACTTC. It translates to CASIEETQYF.

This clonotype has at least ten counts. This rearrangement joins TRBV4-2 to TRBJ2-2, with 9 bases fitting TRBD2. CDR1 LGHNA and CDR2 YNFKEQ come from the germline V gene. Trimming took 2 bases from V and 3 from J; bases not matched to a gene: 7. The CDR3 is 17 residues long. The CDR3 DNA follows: TGTGCCAGCAGCCAACATAGCGGGAGTCCTGACACCGGGGAGCTGTTTTTT. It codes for CASSQHSGSPDTGELFF.

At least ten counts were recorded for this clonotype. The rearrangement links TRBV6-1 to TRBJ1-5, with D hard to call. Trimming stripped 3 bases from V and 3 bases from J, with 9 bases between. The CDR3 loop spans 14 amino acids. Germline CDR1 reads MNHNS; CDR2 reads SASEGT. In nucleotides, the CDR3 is TGTGCCAGCAGTGACCAGACCGTCAATCAGCCCCAGCATTTT. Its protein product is CASSDQTVNQPQHF.

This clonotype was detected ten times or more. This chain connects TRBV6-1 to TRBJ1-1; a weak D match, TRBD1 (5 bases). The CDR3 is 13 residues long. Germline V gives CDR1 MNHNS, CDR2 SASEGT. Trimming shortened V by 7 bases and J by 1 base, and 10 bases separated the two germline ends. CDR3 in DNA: TGTGCCAGCACCGTCACAGGGAACACTGAAGCTTTCTTT. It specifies CASTVTGNTEAFF.

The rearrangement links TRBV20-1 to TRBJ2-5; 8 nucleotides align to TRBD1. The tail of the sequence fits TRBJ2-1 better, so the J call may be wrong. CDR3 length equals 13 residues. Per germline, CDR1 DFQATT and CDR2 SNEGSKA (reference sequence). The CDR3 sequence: CSARAGGAKTQFF. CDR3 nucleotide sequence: TGCAGTGCTAGAGCAGGGGGCGCAAAGACCCAGTTCTTC.

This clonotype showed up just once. The CDR3 loop reads CASSGRKRETQYF. Here the CDR3 DNA reads TGTGCCAGCAGTGGCAGGAAAAGAGAGACCCAGTACTTC. The V and J genes are TRBV2 and TRBJ2-5, with no clear D. CDR3 length: 13 amino acids. The ends were cut back, 4 bases at V and 4 bases at J, with 10 bases in the middle. Germline CDR1 and CDR2: SNHLY and FYNNEI.

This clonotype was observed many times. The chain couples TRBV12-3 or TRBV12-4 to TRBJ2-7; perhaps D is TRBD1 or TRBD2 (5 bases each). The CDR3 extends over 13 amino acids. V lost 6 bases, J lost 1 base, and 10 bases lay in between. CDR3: CASRRDVSYEQYF. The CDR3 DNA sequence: TGTGCCAGCAGGAGGGACGTATCCTACGAGCAGTACTTC.

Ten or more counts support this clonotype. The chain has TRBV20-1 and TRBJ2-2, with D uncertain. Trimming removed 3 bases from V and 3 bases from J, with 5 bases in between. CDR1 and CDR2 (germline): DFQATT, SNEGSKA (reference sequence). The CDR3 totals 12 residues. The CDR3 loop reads CSASPDTGELFF. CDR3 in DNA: TGCAGTGCTAGCCCGGACACCGGGGAGCTGTTTTTT.